The TCR beta chain described here comes from a study of cytomegalovirus exposure and HLA in healthy donors. CDR3 size: 13 residues. With 60 Vbeta and 13 Jbeta primers, the PCR was carried out. The method was immunoSEQ multiplex PCR; TCRdb's version includes in-frame clones alone and lacks a portion of them. The data hold around 150,000 clones, with over 70% observed a single time. This TCR was recovered from a man aged 18 to 29 in good health and CMV-seropositive. The sequenced material came from PBMCs. The chain carries TRBV21-1 and TRBJ1-2; the table names TRBD1, a call not compared with the DNA. TRBV21-1 constitutes a pseudogene. The CDR3 sequence is CASSRKRGWGYTF. The CDR3 nucleotides read TGTGCCAGCAGCCGTAAAAGGGGTTGGGGCTACACCTTC.